The 7 T cell receptor beta chains below were found in one sample sequenced in a study of control samples from healthy donors and cancer patients. The method was immunoSEQ multiplex PCR; TCRdb's version includes in-frame clones alone and lacks a portion of them. This table has around 100,000 clones, 92% appearing once. Sequenced input: blood. These receptor sequences come from a human donor in good health. The donor label of this sample is uncertain.

The chain recombines TRBV6-5 with TRBJ2-6; possibly TRBD1 for D (5 bases). Germline CDR1 MNHEY, CDR2 SVGAGI. Trimming stripped 4 bases from V and 0 bases from J, with 10 bases between. The CDR3 totals 16 residues. The CDR3 reads CASSSPGSSGANVLTF. The CDR3 DNA reads TGTGCCAGCAGTTCCCCAGGGTCCTCTGGGGCCAACGTCCTGACTTTC.

The genes are TRBV7-9 and TRBJ1-2; TRBD1 agrees at 11 bases. Germline assignment: CDR1 SEHNR and CDR2 FQNEAQ (reference sequence). The CDR3 extends over 16 amino acids. Trimming took 5 bases from V and 9 from J; bases not matched to a gene: 14. The CDR3 region has the DNA TGTGCCAGCAGCCACCGGGACAGGGGGATCATTTCTCGCTACACCTTC. Translated: CASSHRDRGIISRYTF.

The rearrangement joins TRBV3-1 (or the pseudogene TRBV3-2) to TRBJ1-3; possibly TRBD1 for D (5 bases). V was cut by 4 bases and J by 6 bases, with 10 bases left in between. The CDR3 is 13 amino acids. Germline CDR1 is LGHDT and CDR2 is YNNKEL (reference sequence). The DNA for the CDR3 is TGTGCCAGCAGCCCGGGACTGACAAACACCATATATTTT. It translates to CASSPGLTNTIYF.

The chain uses TRBV20-1 and TRBJ1-2; D is perhaps TRBD1 (5 bases). V shed 1 base and J shed 13 bases, with 13 bases lying between them. CDR1 is DFQATT and CDR2 is SNEGSKA in the germline V gene (reference sequence). The CDR3 is made up of 11 amino acids. The CDR3 loop reads CSARVGTGGTF. CDR3 DNA sequence: TGCAGTGCTAGAGTTGGGACGGGAGGCACCTTC.

J is TRBJ1-4 and V is TRBV4-1; D remains ambiguous. Per germline, CDR1 MGHRA and CDR2 YSYEKL. The CDR3 totals 21 residues. The germline V and J ends were trimmed by 4 bases and 0 bases, with 27 bases remaining between them. The CDR3 nucleotides are TGCGCCAGCAGCCTCAACTCAAATAGGTGGCGAACGAGCGCAACTAATGAAAAACTGTTTTTT. Protein product: CASSLNSNRWRTSATNEKLFF.

The chain has TRBV5-1 and TRBJ2-3; 7 bases match TRBD1. In germline, CDR1 is SGHRS, CDR2 YFSETQ. The CDR3 spans 13 residues. The V segment lost 4 bases and the J segment 6 bases; nucleotides outside the gene matches: 5. The CDR3 is CASSRRQGDTQYF. The CDR3 bases are TGCGCCAGCAGCCGCAGACAGGGTGATACGCAGTATTTT.

The rearrangement uses TRBV19 and TRBJ1-5, with a tentative D call TRBD1 (5 bases). Looked up from germline, CDR1 is LNHDA and CDR2 is SQIVND (reference sequence). This CDR3 is built from 14 residues. Trimming pared 2 bases from V and 5 bases from J, leaving 10 bases between. The CDR3 is CASSIQGAYQPQHF. For the CDR3, the DNA is TGTGCCAGTAGTATACAGGGCGCCTATCAGCCCCAGCATTTT.